What follows is one T cell receptor beta chain and its context. What this receptor recognizes is not known. It has no much larger one-base neighbor in the sample; base qualities were not kept. This sample is drawn from a study of vaccination and CD4 T cells after COVID-19 (dated by TCRdb to 2022 to 2024). Concerning the study at large: Convalescent patients had a positive SARS-CoV-2 result on nasal swab PCR, and of these patients, 8 or 9 had mild disease and one had severe disease. Control cultures used a CEFX viral epitope pool as positive control, an HIV-1 Nef peptide pool as negative control, or no peptide. Post-vaccine blood samples were collected a median of about 69 days after the second vaccine dose, ranging from about 13 to 250 days. Overlapping spike peptide pools from SARS-CoV-2 and from the common cold coronaviruses HCoV-NL63, HCoV-OC43 and HCoV-229E were used as culture stimuli. The convalescent cohort included six males and four females, with two Hispanic individuals, seven Caucasians, two Asians and one multiracial person. In approximately eleven COVID-19 convalescent patients and a handful of infection-naive healthy vaccine recipients, the spike-specific CD4+ TCR repertoire before mRNA vaccination was compared with the repertoire after mRNA vaccination. Post-COVID blood samples from convalescent patients were collected a median of roughly 100 days after diagnosis, with a range of roughly 35 to 180 days. Participants got two doses of the Pfizer-BioNTech BNT162b2 vaccine (n=8) or two doses of the Moderna mRNA-1273 vaccine (n=2).

This specimen's treatment or condition label, per the study, means: approximately 9-day PBMC culture with coronavirus spike peptide pools or control peptides (ViraFEST assay). The ViraFEST assay was used in the study, in which antigen-specific T cells were expanded with peptide pools and expanded clonotypes were subsequently identified by TCR sequencing. The convalescent patients' positive SARS-CoV-2 PCR tests fell between March and December 2020, which was before the Alpha, Beta and Delta variants emerged in the United States. PBMCs were cultured at approximately 2 million per well in IMDM supplemented with approximately 4.7% human AB serum and about 10 IU/ml IL-2, with around 10 ug/ml peptide pools added. On days 3 and 7, half of the culture medium was replaced with fresh IL-2-containing medium. CD4+ T cells were isolated after approximately eleven days of culture through negative selection using the EasySep CD4+ T cell isolation kit. Ficoll-Paque Plus gradient centrifugation was used to isolate PBMCs from whole blood, and the isolated PBMCs were then either used fresh or cryopreserved at -140C. In general, triplicate wells were set up for every culture condition.

Study-wide findings and limitations: Relatively few convalescent patients were included in the study, and early timepoints after natural infection were not analyzed. Among the post-vaccine SARS-CoV-2-reactive clones in convalescent patients, a median about 86% showed up only after vaccination, which suggests vaccine-specific priming. Of the vaccine-specific clones found in convalescent patients, nearly all (304 of 307) were mono-reactive for SARS-CoV-2 spike instead of being cross-reactive with common cold coronaviruses. The median number of SARS-CoV-2-reactive clonotypes rose from 21 after infection to some 40 after vaccination, but the change was not significant.

CDR1 is given as SGHTA and CDR2 as FQGNSA, both from the germline V gene. Unmatched junction bases come to 20, with V trimmed by 6 bases and J by 7 bases. Spanning cysteine to phenylalanine, the CDR3 consists of 17 amino acids. Left in the record is the CDR3 DNA by itself, 51 bases read in frame from the first base. The library was obtained by PCR. DNA from cultured CD4+ T cells was subjected to TCR sequencing with the Oncomine TCR Beta short-read assay at the Johns Hopkins FTIC core. The QIAamp micro DNA kit was used to extract genomic DNA from the cultured CD4+ T cells. Oncomine TCR Beta libraries made from cultured CD4+ T cells were pooled using unique dual indexes and sequenced on an Illumina iSeq 100. The authors' analysis ran thus. Non-productive sequences were filtered out, and CDR3s that did not start with C, did not end with F or W, or were shorter than 7 amino acids were discarded. The MANAFEST web application was used to identify antigen-specific clonotypes by comparing peptide-stimulated wells against reference wells and other culture wells. An FDR below 0.05, an odds ratio above 5, and a productive frequency above 0.1% in at least two of three replicate wells were required for clones to be considered positive. Clonotypes that were significantly expanded in both SARS-CoV-2 spike wells and at least one common cold coronavirus spike condition were defined as cross-reactive. CDR3 homology was assessed with Levenshtein distances (stringdist) and unrooted phylogenetic trees (ape) in R version 3.6.1. The raw public data were reprocessed by TCRdb itself: fastp quality trimming at Q25, MiXCR clonotype calling, in-frame beta chains only. Every distinct CDR3 protein forms one entry, paired with its most common genes and DNA. TCRdb, rather than the study authors, made the V and J calls. The sample records 8,000 to 10,000 distinct CDR3 sequences, 68% of which are singletons. Around 9% of the sample is in the top ten clones.

Sequenced here: CD4+ T cells from blood, cultured in vitro, sampled before SARS-CoV-2 vaccination. This receptor chain uses TRBV7-2 and TRBJ2-5; a stretch of 7 junction bases matches TRBD2. The receptor comes from a human donor who had recovered from COVID-19. The CDR3 protein is CASSYPVGGVGLSTQYF. DNA sequence: TGTGCCAGCAGTTACCCGGTGGGAGGGGTGGGTTTATCGACCCAGTACTTC. With the portions outside the CDR3 filled from the reference TRBV7-2 and TRBJ2-5 genes, the complete variable region becomes GAGVSQSPSNKVTEKGKDVELRCDPISGHTALYWYRQSLGQGLEFLIYFQGNSAPDKSGLPSDRFSAERTGGSVSTLTIQRTQQEDSAVYLCASSYPVGGVGLSTQYFGPGTRLLVL.